This T cell receptor (beta chain) was obtained from a study of CD8 T cells in Susac syndrome. Whole-study results and caveats: A relatively small number of individuals underwent TCR sequencing and HLA analysis.

Reverse transcription of roughly 0.45 to 1 ug RNA was carried out with random hexamers. Multiplex immunoSEQ PCR targeted 54 Vbeta and 13 Jbeta TCR beta segments. A single record per CDR3 protein comes from TCRdb applying MiXCR to the immunoSEQ multiplex PCR reads. The sample holds some 120,000 distinct CDR3 sequences, roughly 95% seen once. CDR1 is SGHTA and CDR2 is FQGNSA in the germline V gene. This CDR3 region has 14 residues. With 2 bases removed from V and 5 bases from J, the gap between germline ends came to 12 bases. Concerning this clonotype itself: Its antigen is not identified.

Both CD4+ and CD8+ T cells were negatively isolated, and TEMRA cells underwent FACS enrichment. Material: CD4+ T cells from PBMCs. This receptor was obtained from a human donor in good health. J is TRBJ2-5 and V is TRBV7-2, with D perhaps being TRBD1 or TRBD2 (5 bases each). The CDR3 is CASSLNSGRETQYF. The CDR3 coding sequence is TGTGCCAGCAGCTTAAATTCGGGGCGGGAGACCCAGTACTTC.